The clone carrying this T cell receptor (beta chain) was found a few times. What it recognizes is unknown. These data are taken from a study of CD8 T cells in ankylosing spondylitis. Quantitative barcoded 5'-RACE was used to prepare TCR beta libraries. TCRdb recomputed calls from the 5' RACE reads with MiXCR, one row per CDR3 protein. The top ten clones hold approximately 15% of a sample with 190,000 or so distinct CDR3 sequences, roughly 13% of them seen once. This CDR3 region has 13 residues. Trimming pared 6 bases from V and 6 bases from J, leaving 13 bases between. The germline CDR1 and CDR2 sequences are SGDLS and YYNGEE. General study findings and limits: There was a TCR beta motif, made of roughly eight highly homologous variants, that appeared characteristic of ankylosing spondylitis blood. Reported data indicate significant enrichment of disease-linked clones within matched ankylosing spondylitis synovial fluid.

The rearrangement joins TRBV9 to TRBJ2-1; D is perhaps TRBD1 or TRBD2 (5 bases each). The sequence came from a male donor with ankylosing spondylitis or in good health (not recorded which). Sequenced material: blood, either unsorted or a sorted T cell fraction (not recorded which). In nucleotides, the CDR3 is TGTGCCAGCACCGACCATGGGGGCAATGAGCAGTTCTTC. Translated: CASTDHGGNEQFF.